Shown below are 28 T cell receptor beta chains from a single sample sequenced in a study of OX40 agonist ivuxolimab in advanced cancers. Clones were sequenced by immunoSEQ multiplex PCR, and TCRdb holds only the in-frame ones, with some missing. The sample records around 26,000 clones, 85% to 90% being singletons. Sequenced material: CD4+ or CD8+ T cells sorted from blood, taken in a trial of the OX40 agonist ivuxolimab. The receptor set was obtained from an adult with an advanced solid tumor such as melanoma, head and neck, liver or kidney cancer.

The rearrangement joins TRBV30 to TRBJ1-6; tentatively, D is TRBD1 (5 bases). The CDR3 runs to 12 residues. Trimming removed 1 base at V and 7 bases at J, with 5 bases between. Germline V gene lookup returns CDR1 GTSNPN and CDR2 SVGIG (reference sequence). Written as DNA, the CDR3 is TGTGCCTGGAGTGAGGGGAATTCACCCCTCCACTTT. This gives the protein CAWSEGNSPLHF.

J is TRBJ1-2 and V is TRBV15; no definite D call. Trimming stripped 0 bases from V and 2 bases from J, with 10 bases between. This CDR3 is built from 15 residues. The germline CDR1 and CDR2 sequences are LNHNV and YYDKDF (reference sequence). This CDR3 reads CATSRDVGWNYGYTF. As DNA, the CDR3 is TGTGCCACCAGCAGAGATGTGGGATGGAACTATGGCTACACCTTC.

This chain links TRBV27 with TRBJ2-1; D is uncertain. The CDR3 has 15 residues. Germline CDR1 MNHEY, CDR2 SMNVEV (reference sequence). V lost 6 bases and J 4 bases, leaving 16 bases between the germline ends. Here the CDR3 DNA reads TGTGCCAGCAGCCCTTACAGTGGGTCGTACAATGAGCAGTTCTTC. Translation gives CASSPYSGSYNEQFF.

This sequence joins TRBV7-9 and TRBJ2-7; D is ambiguous. Germline V gene data show CDR1 as SEHNR and CDR2 as FQNEAQ (reference sequence). The V end was cut by 6 bases, the J end by 0 bases, with 9 bases between. This CDR3 is built from 13 residues. This CDR3 reads CASSTLTSYEQYF. The CDR3 DNA reads as TGTGCCAGCAGTACCCTTACCTCCTACGAGCAGTACTTC.

The V call is TRBV4-1, the J call TRBJ1-1; the D is unclear. V dropped 4 bases and J dropped 1 base, with 10 bases sitting between them. The germline CDR1 and CDR2 sequences are MGHRA and YSYEKL. This CDR3 is built from 14 residues. DNA for the CDR3: TGCGCCAGCAGCCTGGGCAGGCCGAACACTGAAGCTTTCTTT. Translated, it gives CASSLGRPNTEAFF.

The V and J genes are TRBV13 and TRBJ2-5, with 10 nucleotides matching TRBD2. The CDR3 contains 17 residues. Germline V gene data show CDR1 as PRHDT and CDR2 as FYEKMQ (reference sequence). Trimming cost V 3 bases and J 0 bases; bases outside gene matches: 7. CDR3 coding DNA: TGTGCCAGCAGCTTTGGGGGGCTAGCGGGGGACCAAGAGACCCAGTACTTC. This sequence encodes CASSFGGLAGDQETQYF. Drawing the rest from reference TRBV13 and TRBJ2-5, the complete variable domain is AAGVIQSPRHLIKEKRETATLKCYPIPRHDTVYWYQQGPGQDPQFLISFYEKMQSDKGSIPDRFSAQQFSDYHSELNMSSLELGDSALYFCASSFGGLAGDQETQYFGPGTRLLVL.

This sequence joins TRBV15 and TRBJ2-1; TRBD2 matches 12 bases. Germline V gene lookup returns CDR1 LNHNV and CDR2 YYDKDF (reference sequence). Trimming cost V 3 bases and J 6 bases; bases outside gene matches: 6. This CDR3 region has 16 residues. CDR3 DNA sequence: TGTGCCACCAGCAGCCGACTAGCGGGGGAATCCAATGAGCAGTTCTTC. Translating it yields CATSSRLAGESNEQFF. The variable domain in full, completed from reference TRBV15 and TRBJ2-1, reads DAMVIQNPRYQVTQFGKPVTLSCSQTLNHNVMYWYQQKSSQAPKLLFHYYDKDFNNEADTPDNFQSRRPNTSFCFLDIRSPGLGDTAMYLCATSSRLAGESNEQFFGPGTRLTVL.

DNA of the CDR3: TGTGCCATCAGTGAAGTCGACTTCACAACTAATGAAAAACTGTTTTTT. Translated: CAISEVDFTTNEKLFF. J is TRBJ1-4 and V is TRBV10-3; D is undetermined. This CDR3 comprises 16 residues. Trimming took 3 bases from V and 0 from J, leaving 11 bases between them. From germline, CDR1 is ENHRY and CDR2 SYGVKD.

J is TRBJ2-5 and V is TRBV27; D may be TRBD2 (5 bases). In germline, CDR1 is MNHEY, CDR2 SMNVEV (reference sequence). V was clipped by 4 bases and J by 5 bases, with 11 bases between them. The CDR3 covers 13 residues. The chain's CDR3 is CASSSAVLETQYF. CDR3 coding DNA: TGTGCCAGCAGTTCAGCGGTATTGGAGACCCAGTACTTC.

The gene calls are TRBV5-4 and TRBJ2-1; 7 bases align to TRBD2. The J segment lost 2 bases and the V segment lost 5 bases, leaving 7 bases of the junction unmatched. CDR3 length: 15 residues. Germline values: CDR1 SGHNT, CDR2 YYREEE (reference sequence). DNA of the CDR3: TGTGCCAGCAGTTACGGACTAGTCCCCTACAATGAGCAGTTCTTC. Protein product: CASSYGLVPYNEQFF. Variable domain in full (rest from reference TRBV5-4 and TRBJ2-1): ETGVTQSPTHLIKTRGQQVTLRCSSQSGHNTVSWYQQALGQGPQFIFQYYREEENGRGNFPPRFSGLQFPNYSSELNVNALELDDSALYLCASSYGLVPYNEQFFGPGTRLTVL.

The genes are TRBV19 and TRBJ2-1; 10 bases line up with TRBD2. The CDR3 totals 15 residues. Germline-derived CDR1 and CDR2 are LNHDA and SQIVND (reference sequence). V was pared by 9 bases and J by 0 bases, with 5 bases of the junction left unmatched. The CDR3 sequence: CASDPSGGSYNEQFF. In nucleotides, the CDR3 is TGTGCCAGCGACCCTAGCGGGGGCTCCTACAATGAGCAGTTCTTC.

The chain carries TRBV5-1 and TRBJ1-1; D is unresolved. This CDR3 is built from 12 residues. With 6 bases removed from V and 3 bases from J, the gap between germline ends came to 9 bases. Germline CDR1 and CDR2: SGHRS and YFSETQ. The CDR3 here is CASKDWDTEAFF. The CDR3 coding sequence is TGCGCCAGCAAGGATTGGGACACTGAAGCTTTCTTT.

J is TRBJ2-7 and V is TRBV11-2, with 8 bases fitting TRBD1. V shed 1 base and J 5 bases; nucleotides not matched to a gene: 4. The CDR3 has 14 amino acids. Germline lookup yields CDR1 SGHAT and CDR2 FQNNGV. The CDR3 DNA follows: TGTGCCAGCAGCTTAGGGGCAGGGGGCGACGAGCAGTACTTC. Its protein is CASSLGAGGDEQYF.

The V and J genes are TRBV19 and TRBJ2-7; 8 bases are shared with TRBD1. CDR3 length: 14 amino acids. V was pared by 6 bases and J by 7 bases, with 11 bases of the junction left unmatched. Germline lookup yields CDR1 LNHDA and CDR2 SQIVND (reference sequence). The DNA for the CDR3 is TGTGCCAGTAGGCCAGGGGGCGCAGGAGAAGAGCAGTACTTC. Translating it yields CASRPGGAGEEQYF.

This chain connects TRBV6-5 to TRBJ2-7; 7 nucleotides line up with TRBD2. The CDR3 contains 14 residues. Germline V lookup: CDR1 MNHEY, CDR2 SVGAGI. V lost 6 bases, J lost 3 bases, and 8 bases stayed unmatched. This CDR3 reads CASSPSGSYYEQYF. The CDR3, as DNA: TGTGCCAGCAGCCCTAGCGGTTCATACTACGAGCAGTACTTC.

The rearrangement joins TRBV19 to TRBJ1-3, with D maybe TRBD1 (5 bases). The CDR3 extends over 16 amino acids. V shed 7 bases and J shed 0 bases, with 16 bases lying between them. CDR1 and CDR2 (germline): LNHDA, SQIVND (reference sequence). CDR3 in DNA: TGTGCCAGTACTATGGGGACTAGCGGCTCTGGAAACACCATATATTTT. It encodes CASTMGTSGSGNTIYF. Full variable domain (remainder filled in from reference TRBV19 and TRBJ1-3): DGGITQSPKYLFRKEGQNVTLSCEQNLNHDAMYWYRQDPGQGLRLIYYSQIVNDFQKGDIAEGYSVSREKKESFPLTVTSAQKNPTAFYLCASTMGTSGSGNTIYFGEGSWLTVV.

The gene calls are TRBV7-9 and TRBJ2-7, with no clear D. The CDR3 length is 11 residues. V lost 9 bases and J 0 bases, leaving 6 bases between the germline ends. In germline, CDR1 is SEHNR, CDR2 FQNEAQ (reference sequence). CDR3 residues: CASVSSYEQYF. The DNA for the CDR3 is TGTGCCAGTGTCAGCTCCTACGAGCAGTACTTC.

V gene TRBV9 combines with J gene TRBJ2-7, with a weak D call TRBD1 (6 bases). The CDR3 has 12 residues. Germline loops: CDR1 SGDLS, CDR2 YYNGEE. The V end was cut by 4 bases, the J end by 5 bases, with 10 bases between. This chain's CDR3 is CASSSTGNEQYF. In DNA form, the CDR3 reads TGTGCCAGCAGCTCTACAGGGAACGAGCAGTACTTC.

V usage is TRBV28 and J usage is TRBJ2-3; TRBD2 aligns across 8 bases. The length of the CDR3 is 13 residues. Germline CDR1 MDHEN, CDR2 SYDVKM. V lost 11 bases to trimming and J lost 5 bases; unmatched junction nucleotides: 9. The CDR3 reads CAGQAGAGDTQYF. The CDR3 nucleotides read TGTGCCGGCCAAGCGGGGGCGGGAGATACGCAGTATTTT. The variable domain in full, completed from reference TRBV28 and TRBJ2-3, reads DVKVTQSSRYLVKRTGEKVFLECVQDMDHENMFWYRQDPGLGLRLIYFSYDVKMKEKGDIPEGYSVSREKKERFSLILESASTNQTSMYLCAGQAGAGDTQYFGPGTRLTVL.

The V gene is TRBV27, the J gene TRBJ2-7; D is tentatively TRBD1 or TRBD2 (5 bases each). The length of the CDR3 is 14 residues. V shed 3 bases and J shed 2 bases, with 11 bases lying between them. Germline values: CDR1 MNHEY, CDR2 SMNVEV (reference sequence). The CDR3 loop reads CASSFGDGTYEQYF. The CDR3 DNA sequence: TGTGCCAGCAGTTTCGGGGACGGAACCTACGAGCAGTACTTC.

The chain joins TRBV27 to TRBJ2-3, with 13 bases matching TRBD2. V shed 4 bases and J 2 bases; nucleotides not matched to a gene: 3. Germline-derived CDR1 and CDR2 are MNHEY and SMNVEV (reference sequence). The CDR3 is made up of 16 amino acids. CDR3 nucleotides: TGTGCCAGCAGTTCGGGACTAGCGGGGCCCACAGATACGCAGTATTTT. Amino acid sequence: CASSSGLAGPTDTQYF.

This clone was detected only a few times. The chain carries TRBV5-1 and TRBJ1-2, with 10 bases fitting TRBD1. Losses at the gene ends were 0 bases for V and 4 bases for J; bases not matched to a gene: 0. Germline values: CDR1 SGHRS, CDR2 YFSETQ. The CDR3 has 14 residues. CDR3 amino acids: CASSLGQGAYGYTF. The CDR3 nucleotides are TGCGCCAGCAGCTTGGGACAGGGGGCCTATGGCTACACCTTC.

The CDR3 sequence is CASSSGQGAAYEQYF. The CDR3 DNA sequence: TGTGCCAGCAGCTCCGGACAGGGGGCTGCGTACGAGCAGTACTTC. This chain connects TRBV6-1 to TRBJ2-7, with 11 bases that match TRBD1. The CDR3 has 15 residues. Germline V lookup: CDR1 MNHNS, CDR2 SASEGT. V gave up 6 bases and J gave up 4 bases; unmatched junction bases: 8.

V gene TRBV5-6 combines with J gene TRBJ2-4; 8 nucleotides match TRBD1. Germline lookup yields CDR1 SGHDT and CDR2 YYEEEE. CDR3 length equals 18 residues. Germline trimming cut 1 base from V and 3 bases from J; bases unmatched to any gene: 12. This CDR3 is CASSLWTGPNSVKNIQYF. CDR3 nucleotide sequence: TGTGCCAGCAGCTTGTGGACAGGGCCCAACTCCGTCAAAAACATTCAGTACTTC.

The V call is TRBV5-1, the J call TRBJ2-1, with D uncertain. Trimming took off 0 bases at V and 4 bases at J, with 5 bases between the two ends. The CDR3 extends over 13 amino acids. Germline V gene data show CDR1 as SGHRS and CDR2 as YFSETQ. As DNA, the CDR3 is TGCGCCAGCAGCTTGGACGGATACAATGAGCAGTTCTTC. Translation: CASSLDGYNEQFF.

CDR3 amino acids: CASSQDSGLTYEQYF. CDR3 nucleotide sequence: TGTGCCAGCAGCCAAGATAGCGGGTTGACCTACGAGCAGTACTTC. This rearrangement joins TRBV4-2 to TRBJ2-7; TRBD2 agrees at 7 bases. Germline V CDR1 and CDR2: LGHNA, YNFKEQ. V lost 0 bases, J lost 2 bases, and 4 bases stayed unmatched. The CDR3 runs 15 residues.

This clone was observed once. This chain connects TRBV6-1 to TRBJ2-7; TRBD2 might be the D (5 bases). The germline CDR1 and CDR2 sequences are MNHNS and SASEGT. The CDR3 has 10 residues. V lost 11 bases to trimming and J lost 7 bases, with 12 bases between them. The CDR3, as DNA: TGTGCCTTATCGCCGGGAGAGCAGTACTTC. Its translation is CALSPGEQYF.

The V gene is TRBV13, the J gene TRBJ1-2; D not resolved. Germline values: CDR1 PRHDT, CDR2 FYEKMQ (reference sequence). Trimming took 5 bases from V and 0 from J, leaving 13 bases between them. The CDR3 loop spans 15 amino acids. CDR3 nucleotides: TGTGCCAGCAGCCGACTGGGGTACGCTAACTATGGCTACACCTTC. As protein: CASSRLGYANYGYTF. Drawing the rest from reference TRBV13 and TRBJ1-2, the complete variable domain is AAGVIQSPRHLIKEKRETATLKCYPIPRHDTVYWYQQGPGQDPQFLISFYEKMQSDKGSIPDRFSAQQFSDYHSELNMSSLELGDSALYFCASSRLGYANYGYTFGSGTRLTVV.